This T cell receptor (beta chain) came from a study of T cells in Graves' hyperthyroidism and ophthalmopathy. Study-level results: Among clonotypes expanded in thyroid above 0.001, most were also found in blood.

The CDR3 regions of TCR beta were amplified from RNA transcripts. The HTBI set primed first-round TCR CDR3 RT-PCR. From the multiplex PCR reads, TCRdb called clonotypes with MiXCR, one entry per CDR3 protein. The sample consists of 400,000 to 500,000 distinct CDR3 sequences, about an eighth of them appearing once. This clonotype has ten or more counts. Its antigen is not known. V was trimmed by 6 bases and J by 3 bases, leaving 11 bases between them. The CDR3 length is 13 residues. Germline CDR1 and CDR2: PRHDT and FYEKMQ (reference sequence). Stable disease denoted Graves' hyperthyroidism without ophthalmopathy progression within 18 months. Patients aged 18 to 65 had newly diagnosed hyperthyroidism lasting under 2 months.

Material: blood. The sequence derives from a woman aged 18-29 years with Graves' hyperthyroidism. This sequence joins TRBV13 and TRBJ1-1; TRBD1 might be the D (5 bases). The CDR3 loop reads CASRRQLDTEAFF. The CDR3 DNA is TGTGCCAGCAGACGACAGCTTGACACTGAAGCTTTCTTT.